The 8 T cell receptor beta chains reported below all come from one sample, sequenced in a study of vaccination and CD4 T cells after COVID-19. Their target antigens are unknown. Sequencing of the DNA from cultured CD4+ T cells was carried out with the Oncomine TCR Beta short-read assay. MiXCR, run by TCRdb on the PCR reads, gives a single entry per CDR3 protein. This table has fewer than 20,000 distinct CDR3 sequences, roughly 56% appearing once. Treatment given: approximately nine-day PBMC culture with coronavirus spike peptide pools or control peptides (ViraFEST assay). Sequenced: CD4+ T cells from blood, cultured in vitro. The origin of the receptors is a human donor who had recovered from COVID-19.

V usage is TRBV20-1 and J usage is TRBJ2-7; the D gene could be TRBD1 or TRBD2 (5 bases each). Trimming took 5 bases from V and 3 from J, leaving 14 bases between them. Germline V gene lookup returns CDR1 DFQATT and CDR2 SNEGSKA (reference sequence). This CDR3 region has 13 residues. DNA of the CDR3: TGCAGTGCTGGGGGACCCGCCGTCTACGAGCAGTACTTC. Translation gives CSAGGPAVYEQYF.

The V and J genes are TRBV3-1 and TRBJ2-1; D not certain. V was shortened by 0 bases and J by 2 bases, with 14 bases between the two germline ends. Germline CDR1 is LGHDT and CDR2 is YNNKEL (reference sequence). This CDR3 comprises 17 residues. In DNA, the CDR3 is TGTGCCAGCAGCCAAGATCAACTCTCCCCGGCCTACAATGAGCAGTTCTTC. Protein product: CASSQDQLSPAYNEQFF.

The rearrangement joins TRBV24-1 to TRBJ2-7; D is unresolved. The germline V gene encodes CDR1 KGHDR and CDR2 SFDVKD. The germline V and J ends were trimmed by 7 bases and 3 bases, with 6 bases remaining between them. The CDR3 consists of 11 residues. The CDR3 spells CATSSNYEQYF. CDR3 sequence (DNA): TGTGCCACCAGCTCAAACTACGAGCAGTACTTC.

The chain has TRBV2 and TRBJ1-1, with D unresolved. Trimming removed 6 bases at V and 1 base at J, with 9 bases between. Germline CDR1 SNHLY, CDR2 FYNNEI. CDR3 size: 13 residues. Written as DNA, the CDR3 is TGTGCCAGCAGCCGACGCTGGAACACTGAAGCTTTCTTT. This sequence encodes CASSRRWNTEAFF.

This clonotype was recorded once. The CDR3 here is CASSSPTRGYEQYF. In DNA, the CDR3 is TGTGCCAGCAGTTCCCCCACAAGAGGGTACGAGCAGTACTTC. This sequence joins TRBV6-2 or TRBV6-3 and TRBJ2-7; the D gene is possibly TRBD2 (5 bases). CDR3 length: 14 amino acids. The V and J ends lost 4 bases and 4 bases respectively, with 14 bases between them. Per the germline V gene, CDR1 is MNHEY and CDR2 is SVGEGT.

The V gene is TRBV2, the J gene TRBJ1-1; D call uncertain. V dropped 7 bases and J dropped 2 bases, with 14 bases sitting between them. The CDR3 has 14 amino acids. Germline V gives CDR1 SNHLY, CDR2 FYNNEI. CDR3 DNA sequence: TGTGCCAGCACTTGGGGTGGGAGTAACACTGAAGCTTTCTTT. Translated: CASTWGGSNTEAFF.

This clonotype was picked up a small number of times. CDR3 nucleotides: TGTGCCAGCAGTTACCGTCCAGCGGGAGGGCACGGGGAGCTGTTTTTT. Amino acid sequence: CASSYRPAGGHGELFF. V and J are TRBV6-5 and TRBJ2-2, with TRBD2 matching over 10 bases. The V segment lost 2 bases and the J segment 7 bases; nucleotides outside the gene matches: 7. Germline V gives CDR1 MNHEY, CDR2 SVGAGI. This CDR3 has 16 amino acids.

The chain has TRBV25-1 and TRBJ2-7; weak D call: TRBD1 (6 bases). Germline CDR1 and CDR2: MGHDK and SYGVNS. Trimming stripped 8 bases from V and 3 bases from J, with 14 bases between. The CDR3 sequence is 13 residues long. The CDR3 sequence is CASRSDSLYEQYF. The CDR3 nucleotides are TGTGCCAGCCGGTCGGACAGTCTCTACGAGCAGTACTTC.